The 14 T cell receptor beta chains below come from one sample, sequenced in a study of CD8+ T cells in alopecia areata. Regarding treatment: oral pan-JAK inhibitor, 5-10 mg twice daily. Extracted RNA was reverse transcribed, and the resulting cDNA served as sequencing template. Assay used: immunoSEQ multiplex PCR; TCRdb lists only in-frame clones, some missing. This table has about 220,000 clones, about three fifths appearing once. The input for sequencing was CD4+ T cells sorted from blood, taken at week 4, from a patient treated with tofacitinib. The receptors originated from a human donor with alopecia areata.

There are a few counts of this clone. Here the CDR3 reads CASKRTGGNEQYF. The CDR3 coding sequence is TGTGCCAGTAAGAGGACAGGGGGCAACGAGCAGTACTTC. The V gene is TRBV19, the J gene TRBJ2-7, with TRBD1 matching over 11 bases. V lost 7 bases and J lost 5; bases outside the gene matches: 4. The CDR3 has 13 amino acids. Germline loops: CDR1 LNHDA, CDR2 SQIVND (reference sequence).

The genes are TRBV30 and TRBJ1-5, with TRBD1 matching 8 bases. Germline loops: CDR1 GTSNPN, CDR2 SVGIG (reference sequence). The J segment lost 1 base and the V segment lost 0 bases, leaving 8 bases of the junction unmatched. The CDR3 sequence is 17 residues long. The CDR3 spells CAWSVWMGQASNQPQHF. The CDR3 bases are TGTGCCTGGAGTGTATGGATGGGACAGGCAAGCAATCAGCCCCAGCATTTT.

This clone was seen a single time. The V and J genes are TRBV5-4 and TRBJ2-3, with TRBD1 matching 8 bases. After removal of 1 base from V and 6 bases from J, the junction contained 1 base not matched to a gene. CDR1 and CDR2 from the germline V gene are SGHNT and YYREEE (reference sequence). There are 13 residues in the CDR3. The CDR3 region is CASSLQGADTQYF. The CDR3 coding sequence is TGTGCCAGCAGCTTGCAGGGGGCGGATACGCAGTATTTT.

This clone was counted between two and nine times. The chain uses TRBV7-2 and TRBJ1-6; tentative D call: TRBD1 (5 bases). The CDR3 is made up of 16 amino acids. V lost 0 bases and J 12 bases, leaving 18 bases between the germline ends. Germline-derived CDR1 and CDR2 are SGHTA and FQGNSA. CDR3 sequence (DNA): TGTGCCAGCAGCTTAGCAGGTCGGCAGGGTCTCCGACCCCTCCACTTT. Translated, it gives CASSLAGRQGLRPLHF.

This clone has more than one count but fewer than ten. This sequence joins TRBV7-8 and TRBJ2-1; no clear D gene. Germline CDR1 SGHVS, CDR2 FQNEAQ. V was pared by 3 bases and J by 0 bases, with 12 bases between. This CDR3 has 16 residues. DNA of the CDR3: TGTGCCAGCAGCTTGGCCAGACTCCGCTCCTACAATGAGCAGTTCTTC. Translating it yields CASSLARLRSYNEQFF.

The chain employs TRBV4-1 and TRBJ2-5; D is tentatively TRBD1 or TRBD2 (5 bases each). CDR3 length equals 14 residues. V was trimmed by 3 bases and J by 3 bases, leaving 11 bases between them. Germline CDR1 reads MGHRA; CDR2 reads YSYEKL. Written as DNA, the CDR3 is TGCGCCAGCAGCCATCCCCAGGGAGAAGAGACCCAGTACTTC. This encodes CASSHPQGEETQYF.

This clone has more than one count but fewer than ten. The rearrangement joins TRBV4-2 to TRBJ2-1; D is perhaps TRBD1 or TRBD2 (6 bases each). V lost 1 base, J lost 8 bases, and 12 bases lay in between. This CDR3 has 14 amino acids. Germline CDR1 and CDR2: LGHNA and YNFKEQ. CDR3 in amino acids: CASSQAQRGDEQFF. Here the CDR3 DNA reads TGTGCCAGCAGCCAAGCCCAGAGGGGGGATGAGCAGTTCTTC.

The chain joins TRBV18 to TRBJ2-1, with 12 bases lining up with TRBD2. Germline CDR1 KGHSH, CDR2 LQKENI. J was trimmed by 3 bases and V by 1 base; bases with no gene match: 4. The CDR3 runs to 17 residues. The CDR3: CASSPRTSGTHYNEQFF. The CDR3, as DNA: TGTGCCAGCTCACCACGGACTAGCGGGACCCACTACAATGAGCAGTTCTTC.

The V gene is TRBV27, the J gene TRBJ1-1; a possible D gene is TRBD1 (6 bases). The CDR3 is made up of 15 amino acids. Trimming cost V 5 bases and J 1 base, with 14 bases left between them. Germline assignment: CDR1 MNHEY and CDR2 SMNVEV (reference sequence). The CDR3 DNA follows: TGTGCCAGCAGTCGACAGGCCCTGCCGAACACTGAAGCTTTCTTT. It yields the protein CASSRQALPNTEAFF.

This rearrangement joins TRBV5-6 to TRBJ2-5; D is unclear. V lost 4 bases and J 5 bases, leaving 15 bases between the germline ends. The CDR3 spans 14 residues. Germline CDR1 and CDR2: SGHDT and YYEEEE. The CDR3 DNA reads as TGTGCCAGCAGCCCCTTGGGCCCTCACGAGACCCAGTACTTC. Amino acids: CASSPLGPHETQYF.

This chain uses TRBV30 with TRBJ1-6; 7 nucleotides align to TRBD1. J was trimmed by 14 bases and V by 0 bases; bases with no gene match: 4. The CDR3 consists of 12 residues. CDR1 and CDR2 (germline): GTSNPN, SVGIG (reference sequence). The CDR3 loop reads CAWSVAQGTLHF. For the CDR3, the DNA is TGTGCCTGGAGTGTAGCACAGGGGACCCTCCACTTT.

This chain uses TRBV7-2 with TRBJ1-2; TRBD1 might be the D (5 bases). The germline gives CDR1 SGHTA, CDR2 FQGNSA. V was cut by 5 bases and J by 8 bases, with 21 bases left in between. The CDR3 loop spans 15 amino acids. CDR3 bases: TGTGCCAGCAGCCCGCTTACGGGGGGATTAAAGGGCTACACCTTC. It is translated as CASSPLTGGLKGYTF.

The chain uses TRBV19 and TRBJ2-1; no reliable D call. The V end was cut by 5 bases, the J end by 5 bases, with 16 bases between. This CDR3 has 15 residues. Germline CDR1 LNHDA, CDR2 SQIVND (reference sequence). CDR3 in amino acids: CASSSRWQNNNEQFF. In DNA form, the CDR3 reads TGTGCCAGTAGTTCCCGGTGGCAAAACAACAATGAGCAGTTCTTC.

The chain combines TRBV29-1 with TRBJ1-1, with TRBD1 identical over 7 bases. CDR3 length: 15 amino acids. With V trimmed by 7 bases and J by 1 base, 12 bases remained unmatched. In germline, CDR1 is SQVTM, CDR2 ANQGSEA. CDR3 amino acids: CSAIYTGAANTEAFF. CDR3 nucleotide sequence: TGCAGCGCAATTTACACAGGGGCCGCGAACACTGAAGCTTTCTTT.